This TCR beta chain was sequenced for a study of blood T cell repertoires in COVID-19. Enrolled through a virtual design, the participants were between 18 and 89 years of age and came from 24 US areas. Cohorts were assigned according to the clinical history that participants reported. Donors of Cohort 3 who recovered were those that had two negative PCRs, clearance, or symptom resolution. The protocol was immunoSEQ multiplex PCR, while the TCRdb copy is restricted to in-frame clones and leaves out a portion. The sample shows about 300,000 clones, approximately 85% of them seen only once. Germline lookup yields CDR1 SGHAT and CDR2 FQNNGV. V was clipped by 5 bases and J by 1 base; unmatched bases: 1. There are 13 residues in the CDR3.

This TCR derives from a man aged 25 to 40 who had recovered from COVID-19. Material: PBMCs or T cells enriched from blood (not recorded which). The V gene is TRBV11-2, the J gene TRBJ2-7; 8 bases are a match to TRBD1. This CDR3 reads CASSRTGSYEQYF. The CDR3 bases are TGTGCCAGCAGCCGGACAGGGTCCTACGAGCAGTACTTC.